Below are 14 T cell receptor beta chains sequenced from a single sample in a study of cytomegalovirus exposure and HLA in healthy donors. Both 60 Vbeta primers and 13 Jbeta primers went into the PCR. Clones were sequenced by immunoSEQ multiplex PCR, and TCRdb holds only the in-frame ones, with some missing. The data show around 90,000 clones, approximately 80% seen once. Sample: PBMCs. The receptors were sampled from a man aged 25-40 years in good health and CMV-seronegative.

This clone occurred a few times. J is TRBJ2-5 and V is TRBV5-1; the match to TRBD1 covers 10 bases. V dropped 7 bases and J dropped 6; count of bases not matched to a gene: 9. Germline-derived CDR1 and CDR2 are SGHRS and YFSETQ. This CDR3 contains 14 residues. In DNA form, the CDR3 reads TGCGCCAGCGGGGGGGGGACAGGGGAGAAGACCCAGTACTTC. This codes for CASGGGTGEKTQYF.

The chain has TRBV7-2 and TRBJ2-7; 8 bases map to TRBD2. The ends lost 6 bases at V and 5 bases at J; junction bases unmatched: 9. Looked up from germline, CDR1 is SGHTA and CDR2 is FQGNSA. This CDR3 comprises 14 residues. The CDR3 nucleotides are TGTGCCAGCAGTGCGGGACTAGTTATCCACGAGCAGTACTTC. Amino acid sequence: CASSAGLVIHEQYF.

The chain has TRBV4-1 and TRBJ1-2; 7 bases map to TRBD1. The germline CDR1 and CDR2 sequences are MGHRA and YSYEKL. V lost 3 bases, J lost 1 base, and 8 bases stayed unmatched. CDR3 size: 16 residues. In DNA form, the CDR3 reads TGCGCCAGCAGCCAGGGGGACAGCTGGGGTAACTATGGCTACACCTTC. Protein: CASSQGDSWGNYGYTF.

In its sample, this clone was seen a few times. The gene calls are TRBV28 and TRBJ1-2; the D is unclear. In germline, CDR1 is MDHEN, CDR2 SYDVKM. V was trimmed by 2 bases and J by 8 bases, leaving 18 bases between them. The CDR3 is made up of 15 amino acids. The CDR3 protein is CASSLTAGSFQGYTF. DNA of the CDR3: TGTGCCAGCAGTTTAACGGCAGGCTCTTTCCAGGGCTACACCTTC.

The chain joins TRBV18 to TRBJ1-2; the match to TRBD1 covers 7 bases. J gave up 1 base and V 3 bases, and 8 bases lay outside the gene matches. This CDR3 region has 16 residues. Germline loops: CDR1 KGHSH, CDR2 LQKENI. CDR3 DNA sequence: TGTGCCAGCTCACCCGAGACAGGGTTCGGTAACTATGGCTACACCTTC. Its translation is CASSPETGFGNYGYTF.

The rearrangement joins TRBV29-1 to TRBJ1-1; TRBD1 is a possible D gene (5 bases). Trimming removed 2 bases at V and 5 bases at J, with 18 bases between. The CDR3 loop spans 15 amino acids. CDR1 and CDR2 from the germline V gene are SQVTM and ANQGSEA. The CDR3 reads CSVEYWRGEFTEAFF. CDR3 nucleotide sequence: TGCAGCGTTGAATATTGGAGGGGAGAGTTTACTGAAGCTTTCTTT.

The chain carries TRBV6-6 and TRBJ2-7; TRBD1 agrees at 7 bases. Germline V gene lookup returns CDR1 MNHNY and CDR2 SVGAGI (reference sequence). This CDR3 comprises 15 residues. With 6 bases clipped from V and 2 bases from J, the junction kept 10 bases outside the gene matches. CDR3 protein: CASSPLDRSTYEQYF. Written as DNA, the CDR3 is TGTGCCAGCAGCCCCTTGGACAGGAGTACCTACGAGCAGTACTTC.

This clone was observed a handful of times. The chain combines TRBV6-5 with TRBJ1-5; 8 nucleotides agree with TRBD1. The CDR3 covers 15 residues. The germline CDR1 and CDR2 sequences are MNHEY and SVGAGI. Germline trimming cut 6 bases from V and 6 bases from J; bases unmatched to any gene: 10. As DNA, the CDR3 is TGTGCCAGCAGCCTGATCCGGGACAGGAGTCAGCCCCAGCATTTT. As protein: CASSLIRDRSQPQHF.

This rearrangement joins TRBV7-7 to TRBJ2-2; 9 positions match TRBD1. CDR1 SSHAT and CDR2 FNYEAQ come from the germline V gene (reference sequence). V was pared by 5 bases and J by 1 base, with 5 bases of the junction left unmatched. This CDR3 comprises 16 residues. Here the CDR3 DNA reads TGTGCCAGCAGCGATGGACAGGGGTGGAACACCGGGGAGCTGTTTTTT. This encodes CASSDGQGWNTGELFF.

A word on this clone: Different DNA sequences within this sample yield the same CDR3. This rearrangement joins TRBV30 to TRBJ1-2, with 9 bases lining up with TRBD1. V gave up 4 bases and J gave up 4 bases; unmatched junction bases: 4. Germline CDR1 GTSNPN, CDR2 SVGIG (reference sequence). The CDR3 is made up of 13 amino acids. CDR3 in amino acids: CAWNRGLGYGYTF. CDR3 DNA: TGTGCCTGGAACAGGGGGCTGGGCTATGGCTACACCTTC.

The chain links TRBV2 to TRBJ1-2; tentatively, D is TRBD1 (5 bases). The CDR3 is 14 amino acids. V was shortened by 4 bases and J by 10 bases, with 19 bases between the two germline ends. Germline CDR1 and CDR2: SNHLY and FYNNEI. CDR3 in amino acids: CASSAQAYTRDYTF. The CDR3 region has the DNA TGTGCCAGCAGTGCACAGGCTTACACCAGAGACTACACCTTC.

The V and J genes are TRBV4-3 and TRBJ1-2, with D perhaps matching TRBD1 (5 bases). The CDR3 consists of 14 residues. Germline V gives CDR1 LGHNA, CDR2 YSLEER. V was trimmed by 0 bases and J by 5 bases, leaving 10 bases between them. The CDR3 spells CASSQESRGYGYTF. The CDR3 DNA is TGCGCCAGCAGCCAAGAAAGTCGGGGGTATGGCTACACCTTC.

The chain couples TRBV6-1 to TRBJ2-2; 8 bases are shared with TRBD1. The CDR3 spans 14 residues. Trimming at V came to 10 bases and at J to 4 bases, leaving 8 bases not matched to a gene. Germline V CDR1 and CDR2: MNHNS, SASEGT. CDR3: CATTGQGFTGELFF. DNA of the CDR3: TGTGCCACCACTGGACAGGGATTCACCGGGGAGCTGTTTTTT.

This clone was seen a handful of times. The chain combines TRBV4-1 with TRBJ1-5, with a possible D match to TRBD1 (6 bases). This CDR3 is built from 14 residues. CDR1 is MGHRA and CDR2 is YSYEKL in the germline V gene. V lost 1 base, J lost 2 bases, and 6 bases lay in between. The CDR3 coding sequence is TGCGCCAGCAGCCAAGCAGGGGGCAATCAGCCCCAGCATTTT. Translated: CASSQAGGNQPQHF.